This entry features one T cell receptor (beta chain) sequence. Its antigen remains unidentified. The data stem from a study of shared clonotypes between healthy human individuals. Execution of the assay was at deep level. Across several immunoSEQ plates, the genomic DNA of each subset was split evenly. The assay was immunoSEQ multiplex PCR, and TCRdb's table has in-frame clones only and misses some. The table has about 680,000 clones, approximately 79% seen once. Study-wide results and caveats: Clonotypes that were shared across four donors made up about 4.5% of naive CD4 clonotypes.

Only Caucasian adults living in Nashville, Tennessee served as donors. Germline assignment: CDR1 SEHNR and CDR2 FQNEAQ (reference sequence). The junction had 5 bases not matched to a gene; V was cut back by 1 base and J by 3 bases. The CDR3 is 16 amino acids. The TCR originated in a woman between 25 and 40 years old in good health. V and J are TRBV7-9 and TRBJ2-3; 9 bases are a match to TRBD2. Material: memory CD4+ T cells sorted from blood. As for subset: CD45RA-negative fraction. CDR3 sequence reads: CASSLVWTSVTDTQYF. The CDR3 nucleotides read TGTGCCAGCAGCTTAGTGTGGACTAGCGTGACAGATACGCAGTATTTT.